The clone carrying this T cell receptor beta chain was found once. Its antigen is unidentified. These data originate in a study of PD-1 blockade in classical Hodgkin lymphoma. Using immunoSEQ multiplex PCR, the repertoire was profiled, and TCRdb retains in-frame clones only, with some absent. The sample has approximately 30,000 clones, roughly 90% seen once. Study results and caveats: The authors have not defined what causes the repertoire differences, possibly disease activity or prior therapy.

CDR1 and CDR2 (germline): MNHEY, SVGAGI. The CDR3 has 15 amino acids. With 0 bases removed from V and 2 bases from J, the gap between germline ends came to 8 bases. Time point noted: newly diagnosed, previously untreated cHL patient sample. Specimen: peripheral blood mononuclear cells (PBMCs). The chain joins TRBV6-5 to TRBJ1-3; D perhaps matches TRBD1 (6 bases). This clonotype originated in a human donor with classical Hodgkin lymphoma. For the CDR3, the DNA is TGTGCCAGCAGTTACTCGGCAGGGGCTGGAAACACCATATATTTT. Amino acids: CASSYSAGAGNTIYF.